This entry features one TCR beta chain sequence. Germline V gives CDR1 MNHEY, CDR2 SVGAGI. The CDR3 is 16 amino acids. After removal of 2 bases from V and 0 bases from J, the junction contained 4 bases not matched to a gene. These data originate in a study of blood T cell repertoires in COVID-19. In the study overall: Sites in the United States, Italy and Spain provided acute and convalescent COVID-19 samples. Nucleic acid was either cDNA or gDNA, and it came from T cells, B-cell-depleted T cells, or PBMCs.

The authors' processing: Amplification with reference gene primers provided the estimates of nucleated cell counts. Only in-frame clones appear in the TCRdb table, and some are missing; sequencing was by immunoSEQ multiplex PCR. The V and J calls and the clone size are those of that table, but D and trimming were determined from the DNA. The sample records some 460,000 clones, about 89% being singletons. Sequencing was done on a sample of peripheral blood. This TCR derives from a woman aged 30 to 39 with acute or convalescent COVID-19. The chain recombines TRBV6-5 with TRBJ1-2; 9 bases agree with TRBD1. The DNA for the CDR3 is TGTGCCAGCAGTTACGGGGGACAGGGACCTAACTATGGCTACACCTTC. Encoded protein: CASSYGGQGPNYGYTF.